Shown below are 21 T cell receptor beta chains from a single sample sequenced in a study of shared clonotypes between healthy human individuals. Only CD45RO-negative cells positively selected for CCR7 counted as naive CD8 cells, so terminally differentiated effector memory CD45RA+ cells were excluded. Produced via immunoSEQ multiplex PCR; TCRdb's table is partial and in-frame only. The table shows 750,000 to 1,000,000 clones, with about 91% occurring only once. What was sequenced was naive CD8+ T cells sorted from blood. The receptors originated from a man in his thirties or forties in good health.

The chain uses TRBV28 and TRBJ2-1, with 8 bases identical to TRBD2. With 5 bases clipped from V and 8 bases from J, the junction kept 5 bases outside the gene matches. Germline lookup yields CDR1 MDHEN and CDR2 SYDVKM. The CDR3 consists of 13 residues. This CDR3 is CASSISGNDEQFF. The CDR3 DNA reads TGTGCCAGCAGTATTAGCGGGAACGATGAGCAGTTCTTC.

V is TRBV11-2 and J is TRBJ1-5; 8 bases align to TRBD1. This CDR3 is built from 15 residues. The V and J ends lost 0 bases and 6 bases, in that order; junction bases with no gene match: 4. The germline V gene has CDR1 SGHAT and CDR2 FQNNGV. As DNA, the CDR3 is TGTGCCAGCAGCTTAGATCTAGGACAGGGTCAGCCCCAGCATTTT. Residues: CASSLDLGQGQPQHF.

The count of this clone is one. The chain has TRBV10-3 and TRBJ2-1; 8 bases align to TRBD1. This CDR3 is 14 amino acids long. The J segment lost 0 bases and the V segment lost 8 bases, leaving 3 bases of the junction unmatched. Germline V gives CDR1 ENHRY, CDR2 SYGVKD. CDR3 protein: CAIGTGSSYNEQFF. CDR3 DNA: TGTGCCATCGGGACAGGTAGCTCCTACAATGAGCAGTTCTTC.

V is TRBV25-1 and J is TRBJ2-7; D not resolved. CDR1 and CDR2 from the germline V gene are MGHDK and SYGVNS. The CDR3 has 13 residues. The V end was cut by 6 bases, the J end by 0 bases, with 9 bases between. CDR3: CASRKVDSYEQYF. The DNA for the CDR3 is TGTGCCAGCAGGAAAGTTGACTCCTACGAGCAGTACTTC.

The rearrangement joins TRBV29-1 to TRBJ1-1; 7 positions match TRBD1. V lost 6 bases, J lost 1 base, and 5 bases stayed unmatched. CDR1 and CDR2 from the germline V gene are SQVTM and ANQGSEA. The CDR3 runs 13 residues. The CDR3 loop reads CSVAGTANTEAFF. The CDR3 nucleotides read TGCAGCGTAGCGGGGACAGCGAACACTGAAGCTTTCTTT.

Comments on this clone: Different DNA sequences within this sample yield the same CDR3. The chain has TRBV19 and TRBJ2-7, with D perhaps TRBD1 (6 bases). Trimming pared 4 bases from V and 0 bases from J, leaving 10 bases between. Germline loops: CDR1 LNHDA, CDR2 SQIVND (reference sequence). The CDR3 covers 14 residues. CDR3 in amino acids: CASSRTGSSYEQYF. As DNA, the CDR3 is TGTGCCAGTAGTAGAACAGGGAGCTCCTACGAGCAGTACTTC.

The chain links TRBV10-1 to TRBJ2-7; TRBD1 agrees at 8 bases. The CDR3 runs to 17 residues. The V and J ends lost 5 bases and 3 bases, in that order; junction bases with no gene match: 15. Germline V gene lookup returns CDR1 WNHNN and CDR2 SYGVQD (reference sequence). CDR3 in amino acids: CASSTEGQGFGGYEQYF. DNA of the CDR3: TGCGCCAGCAGTACAGAAGGACAGGGATTTGGAGGCTACGAGCAGTACTTC.

This rearrangement joins TRBV4-1 to TRBJ1-5, with TRBD1 as a possible D gene (5 bases). CDR1 and CDR2 (germline): MGHRA, YSYEKL. The CDR3 has 17 amino acids. V dropped 0 bases and J dropped 3 bases, with 15 bases sitting between them. The CDR3 loop reads CASSQESVGVDNQPQHF. The CDR3 DNA reads TGCGCCAGCAGCCAAGAATCTGTGGGGGTGGACAATCAGCCCCAGCATTTT.

The J gene is TRBJ2-1, the V gene TRBV9; D might be TRBD1 (5 bases). The CDR3 sequence is 15 residues long. CDR1 is SGDLS and CDR2 is YYNGEE in the germline V gene. The V end was cut by 2 bases, the J end by 2 bases, with 11 bases between. In DNA, the CDR3 is TGTGCCAGCAGCGTCTCGAGCAGGGCCTACAATGAGCAGTTCTTC. This gives the protein CASSVSSRAYNEQFF.

The V and J genes are TRBV29-1 and TRBJ2-1; 11 bases line up with TRBD1. The CDR3 loop spans 14 amino acids. In germline, CDR1 is SQVTM, CDR2 ANQGSEA. V dropped 5 bases and J dropped 3; count of bases not matched to a gene: 3. CDR3 nucleotide sequence: TGCAGCGTTATGGGGACAGGGGGCTACAATGAGCAGTTCTTC. Its translation is CSVMGTGGYNEQFF.

In regard to this clone: One junction end disagrees with the germline gene, perhaps due to a read error. V usage is TRBV27 and J usage is TRBJ2-1, with 10 bases lining up with TRBD1. CDR1 is MNHEY and CDR2 is SMNVEV in the germline V gene (reference sequence). This CDR3 spans 11 amino acids. The CDR3 coding sequence is TGTGCCAGCACCACCGGGACAGGGGAGATCTTC. This encodes CASTTGTGEIF.

The chain has TRBV30 and TRBJ2-1; unclear D gene. Germline CDR1 and CDR2: GTSNPN and SVGIG (reference sequence). V gave up 4 bases and J gave up 0 bases, with 13 bases separating them. The CDR3 length is 15 residues. As DNA, the CDR3 is TGTGCCTGGACTATCGAACCCGGCTCCTACAATGAGCAGTTCTTC. Translation gives CAWTIEPGSYNEQFF.

The V and J genes are TRBV28 and TRBJ2-4; TRBD1 might be the D (5 bases). CDR1 and CDR2 from the germline V gene are MDHEN and SYDVKM. The CDR3 contains 16 residues. V lost 2 bases, J lost 0 bases, and 11 bases lay in between. For the CDR3, the DNA is TGTGCCAGCAGTTTAAGAGGACATCTAGCCAAAAACATTCAGTACTTC. This translates into CASSLRGHLAKNIQYF.

This chain links TRBV19 with TRBJ2-2; D remains ambiguous. Germline CDR1 LNHDA, CDR2 SQIVND (reference sequence). The CDR3 length is 13 residues. V gave up 0 bases and J gave up 6 bases, with 5 bases separating them. CDR3 nucleotide sequence: TGTGCCAGTAGTATAGATCTTCCCGGGGAGCTGTTTTTT. Protein product: CASSIDLPGELFF.

The genes are TRBV27 and TRBJ2-7; 9 bases are a match to TRBD1. Losses at the gene ends were 5 bases for V and 5 bases for J; bases not matched to a gene: 13. CDR1 MNHEY and CDR2 SMNVEV come from the germline V gene (reference sequence). The CDR3 totals 16 residues. For the CDR3, the DNA is TGTGCCAGCAGTCTTTCCGGGACAGGGCGGGTCCACGAGCAGTACTTC. Its protein is CASSLSGTGRVHEQYF.

The rearrangement joins TRBV13 to TRBJ1-4, with D maybe TRBD1 (6 bases). CDR3 length equals 14 residues. Per germline, CDR1 PRHDT and CDR2 FYEKMQ (reference sequence). V was shortened by 5 bases and J by 7 bases, with 14 bases between the two germline ends. The CDR3 spells CASSPHRAGEKLFF. CDR3 DNA sequence: TGTGCCAGCAGCCCCCACAGGGCGGGTGAAAAACTGTTTTTT.

Worth noting for this clone: The same CDR3 is also encoded by other DNA sequences in this sample. V and J are TRBV2 and TRBJ1-5, with 8 bases matching TRBD1. V was clipped by 6 bases and J by 4 bases; unmatched bases: 5. The CDR3 runs to 14 residues. Germline assignment: CDR1 SNHLY and CDR2 FYNNEI. The CDR3 reads CASSPGQGNQPQHF. CDR3 DNA: TGTGCCAGCAGCCCCGGACAGGGTAATCAGCCCCAGCATTTT.

A single count supports this clone. This sample includes further DNA sequences coding for the same CDR3. This chain connects TRBV27 to TRBJ2-7, with D maybe TRBD1 (5 bases). CDR1 and CDR2 from the germline V gene are MNHEY and SMNVEV (reference sequence). Trimming cost V 10 bases and J 0 bases, with 10 bases left between them. There are 12 residues in the CDR3. The CDR3 region has the DNA TGTGCCACATCGGACAACTCCTACGAGCAGTACTTC. It is translated as CATSDNSYEQYF.

The J gene is TRBJ1-4, the V gene TRBV5-4, with 7 bases matching TRBD1. The CDR3 runs 15 residues. Germline CDR1 reads SGHNT; CDR2 reads YYREEE (reference sequence). The junction had 10 bases not matched to a gene; V was cut back by 4 bases and J by 7 bases. CDR3 in amino acids: CASSEGGLGIEKLFF. The CDR3 nucleotides are TGTGCCAGCAGCGAAGGGGGCTTAGGGATTGAAAAACTGTTTTTT.

This clone appeared a single time. The chain carries TRBV18 and TRBJ1-1; no definite D call. Germline V gives CDR1 KGHSH, CDR2 LQKENI. V lost 8 bases to trimming and J lost 5 bases, with 12 bases between them. The CDR3 runs 12 residues. CDR3 nucleotide sequence: TGTGCCAGCCGCCGAGGCGGAACTGAAGCTTTCTTT. Its protein product is CASRRGGTEAFF. The full variable domain, in which reference TRBV18 and TRBJ1-1 provide the parts outside the CDR3, is NAGVMQNPRHLVRRRGQEARLRCSPMKGHSHVYWYRQLPEEGLKFMVYLQKENIIDESGMPKERFSAEFPKEGPSILRIQQVVRGDSAAYFCASRRGGTEAFFGQGTRLTVV.

This clone has a single count. The same CDR3 is also encoded by other DNA sequences in this sample. The chain recombines TRBV27 with TRBJ1-5, with D unclear. The CDR3 consists of 14 residues. V dropped 5 bases and J dropped 0 bases, with 8 bases sitting between them. Looked up from germline, CDR1 is MNHEY and CDR2 is SMNVEV (reference sequence). CDR3 sequence (DNA): TGTGCCAGCAGTCTTGCAGGTAGCAATCAGCCCCAGCATTTT. Amino acid sequence: CASSLAGSNQPQHF.